These 15 T cell receptor beta chains were sequenced from one sample in a study of shared clonotypes between healthy human individuals. Profiling relied on immunoSEQ multiplex PCR, and the TCRdb table lists in-frame clones only, not all of them. This sample has about 680,000 clones, with about 92% found just once. In the naive CD8 group, cells lacked CD45RO and were positively selected for CCR7, so terminally differentiated effector memory CD45RA+ cells were left out. The sequenced material came from naive CD8+ T cells sorted from blood. These receptors originate from a man aged 25 to 40 in good health.

The genes are TRBV29-1 and TRBJ2-3; 7 bases are a match to TRBD2. Trimming cost V 5 bases and J 6 bases; bases outside gene matches: 14. Germline V gene lookup returns CDR1 SQVTM and CDR2 ANQGSEA. This CDR3 spans 15 amino acids. CDR3 coding DNA: TGCAGCGTTATCCAGCGGGGAGATTCTTCGGATACGCAGTATTTT. It codes for CSVIQRGDSSDTQYF.

V gene TRBV9 combines with J gene TRBJ1-4; a possible D gene is TRBD1 (6 bases). Germline V lookup: CDR1 SGDLS, CDR2 YYNGEE. V lost 3 bases and J 0 bases, leaving 15 bases between the germline ends. This CDR3 spans 17 amino acids. The CDR3: CASSENYRVATNEKLFF. Written as DNA, the CDR3 is TGTGCCAGCAGCGAGAACTACAGGGTTGCAACTAATGAAAAACTGTTTTTT.

The chain joins TRBV6-5 to TRBJ1-3; 7 nucleotides match TRBD1. Germline-derived CDR1 and CDR2 are MNHEY and SVGAGI. The CDR3 runs to 13 residues. V lost 0 bases to trimming and J lost 8 bases; unmatched junction nucleotides: 1. This CDR3 reads CASSYSGGDTIYF. DNA of the CDR3: TGTGCCAGCAGTTACTCAGGGGGCGACACCATATATTTT.

The V gene is TRBV14, the J gene TRBJ2-2; D call uncertain. The CDR3 has 14 amino acids. CDR1 SGHDN and CDR2 FVKESK come from the germline V gene. V was pared by 4 bases and J by 2 bases, with 8 bases between. CDR3 bases: TGTGCCAGCAGCCTATCGGTCAACACCGGGGAGCTGTTTTTT. Protein product: CASSLSVNTGELFF.

The chain combines TRBV20-1 with TRBJ2-7; no clear D gene. Trimming removed 1 base from V and 4 bases from J, with 5 bases in between. Per germline, CDR1 DFQATT and CDR2 SNEGSKA (reference sequence). The CDR3 consists of 11 residues. In DNA form, the CDR3 reads TGCAGTGCTAGAGTGGAGTACGAGCAGTACTTC. Translating gives CSARVEYEQYF.

V and J are TRBV4-1 and TRBJ1-4; 8 nucleotides match TRBD1. V was pared by 4 bases and J by 6 bases, with 7 bases of the junction left unmatched. The CDR3 has 15 amino acids. The germline V gene has CDR1 MGHRA and CDR2 YSYEKL. CDR3 bases: TGCGCCAGCAGCCCGCCAGGGACAGGTGATGAAAAACTGTTTTTT. This translates into CASSPPGTGDEKLFF.

The gene calls are TRBV5-6 and TRBJ2-3, with 10 bases identical to TRBD1. CDR1 is SGHDT, CDR2 YYEEEE, per germline. The CDR3 extends over 15 amino acids. Trimming at V came to 4 bases and at J to 4 bases, leaving 6 bases not matched to a gene. DNA of the CDR3: TGTGCCAGCAGCCCGACAGGGGGCGGCTCAGATACGCAGTATTTT. The encoded protein is CASSPTGGGSDTQYF. The whole variable domain, filled in from reference TRBV5-6 and TRBJ2-3, reads DAGVTQSPTHLIKTRGQQVTLRCSPKSGHDTVSWYQQALGQGPQFIFQYYEEEERQRGNFPDRFSGHQFPNYSSELNVNALLLGDSALYLCASSPTGGGSDTQYFGPGTRLTVL.

The CDR3 spells CASSLDPWGTGYTF. In DNA form, the CDR3 reads TGTGCCAGCAGCTTAGATCCATGGGGAACTGGCTACACCTTC. The chain carries TRBV11-2 and TRBJ1-2; no clear D gene. The CDR3 consists of 14 residues. Germline loops: CDR1 SGHAT, CDR2 FQNNGV. V was shortened by 0 bases and J by 7 bases, with 12 bases between the two germline ends.

The CDR3 loop is CASSVDNLIQGIDYNEQFF. CDR3 bases: TGTGCCAGCAGCGTAGATAATTTAATACAGGGAATCGACTACAATGAGCAGTTCTTC. The rearrangement links TRBV9 to TRBJ2-1; perhaps TRBD1 as D (6 bases). Germline CDR1 and CDR2: SGDLS and YYNGEE. Trimming cost V 0 bases and J 3 bases, with 22 bases left between them. The CDR3 spans 19 residues.

The genes are TRBV6-5 and TRBJ1-4; D not resolved. Trimming took off 2 bases at V and 6 bases at J, with 7 bases between the two ends. The CDR3 runs 13 residues. Germline V gene data show CDR1 as MNHEY and CDR2 as SVGAGI. In DNA, the CDR3 is TGTGCCAGCAGTTACAGTGCGTATGAAAAACTGTTTTTT. Encoded protein: CASSYSAYEKLFF.

This chain joins TRBV7-3 and TRBJ2-2, with TRBD2 identical over 12 bases. The CDR3 spans 17 residues. Per the germline V gene, CDR1 is SGHTA and CDR2 is FQGTGA. V gave up 4 bases and J gave up 2 bases; unmatched junction bases: 5. The CDR3 DNA follows: TGTGCCAGCAGCTCGAGACTAGCGGGAGTCAACACCGGGGAGCTGTTTTTT. Its protein is CASSSRLAGVNTGELFF.

The chain combines TRBV5-1 with TRBJ1-1; D ambiguous. The CDR3 loop spans 15 amino acids. In germline, CDR1 is SGHRS, CDR2 YFSETQ. V dropped 0 bases and J dropped 3 bases, with 12 bases sitting between them. CDR3 DNA: TGCGCCAGCAGCTTGGTGGCAGGATGGGACACTGAAGCTTTCTTT. Residues: CASSLVAGWDTEAFF.

This rearrangement joins TRBV10-2 to TRBJ2-2; 11 bases map to TRBD2. V shed 8 bases and J 1 base; nucleotides not matched to a gene: 3. Germline CDR1 reads WSHSY; CDR2 reads SAAADI. CDR3 length: 15 residues. The CDR3 region has the DNA TGCGCCAGCGAGACTAGCGGGGAGAACACCGGGGAGCTGTTTTTT. Protein product: CASETSGENTGELFF.

The chain carries TRBV5-1 and TRBJ2-7; D may be TRBD1 or TRBD2 (5 bases each). Trimming stripped 4 bases from V and 2 bases from J, with 16 bases between. This CDR3 spans 15 amino acids. In germline, CDR1 is SGHRS, CDR2 YFSETQ. CDR3 amino acids: CASSPPMGETYEQYF. The CDR3, as DNA: TGCGCCAGCAGCCCCCCCATGGGGGAGACCTACGAGCAGTACTTC. The variable domain in full, completed from reference TRBV5-1 and TRBJ2-7, reads KAGVTQTPRYLIKTRGQQVTLSCSPISGHRSVSWYQQTPGQGLQFLFEYFSETQRNKGNFPGRFSGRQFSNSRSEMNVSTLELGDSALYLCASSPPMGETYEQYFGPGTRLTVT.

This chain joins TRBV25-1 and TRBJ2-7; D gene unclear. There are 16 residues in the CDR3. V was clipped by 4 bases and J by 0 bases, with 16 bases between them. From germline, CDR1 is MGHDK and CDR2 SYGVNS. This CDR3 reads CASSAPWTVSSYEQYF. CDR3 in DNA: TGTGCCAGCAGTGCGCCTTGGACGGTGAGCTCCTACGAGCAGTACTTC.